This entry lists 6 T cell receptor beta chains sequenced from one sample in a study of identical twins' blood T cells. MiXCR, applied by TCRdb to the 5' RACE reads, yields one record per CDR3 protein. Of 400,000 or so distinct CDR3 sequences in the sample, roughly 31% were seen once. The specimen was PBMCs. These receptors all stem from a woman aged 18-49 years in good health.

As for this clonotype: Just one base apart from a much larger clone, this may be a read error. The CDR3 DNA is TGCGCCTGCAGCTTGGGCGGGAGAAGCACAGATACGCAGTATTTT. Its protein is CACSLGGRSTDTQYF. The chain is built from TRBV5-1 and TRBJ2-3, with 7 bases fitting TRBD2. The CDR3 is 15 residues long. Germline V CDR1 and CDR2: SGHRS, YFSETQ.

V gene TRBV6-2 or TRBV6-3 combines with J gene TRBJ2-7; tentatively, D is TRBD2 (6 bases). The CDR3 runs 12 residues. V dropped 2 bases and J dropped 5 bases, with 7 bases sitting between them. CDR1 and CDR2 from the germline V gene are MNHEY and SVGEGT. The CDR3 loop reads CASSYRRDEQYF. CDR3 sequence (DNA): TGTGCCAGCAGTTACCGGAGGGACGAGCAGTACTTC.

The CDR3 loop reads CASSLTGGDGYTF. CDR3 sequence (DNA): TGTGCCAGCAGTTTAACGGGAGGGGATGGCTACACCTTC. This chain uses TRBV27 with TRBJ1-2; D is possibly TRBD1 (5 bases). Germline CDR1 MNHEY, CDR2 SMNVEV (reference sequence). The length of the CDR3 is 13 residues. V dropped 2 bases and J dropped 6 bases, with 10 bases sitting between them.

This clonotype occurred a few times. A much more abundant neighbour one base away suggests this may be a read error. The chain is built from TRBV29-1 and TRBJ1-1; maybe TRBD1 (5 bases). Germline CDR1 reads SQVTM; CDR2 reads ANQGSEA. This CDR3 is built from 13 residues. Trimming removed 7 bases at V and 3 bases at J, with 15 bases between. CDR3 loop: CSAQEGTHTEAFF. As DNA, the CDR3 is TGCAGCGCCCAAGAGGGGACGCACACTGAAGCTTTCTTT.

This clonotype came up many times. V and J are TRBV10-3 and TRBJ1-1; D may be TRBD1 (6 bases). V lost 8 bases to trimming and J lost 3 bases, with 13 bases between them. The CDR3 covers 13 residues. Germline V CDR1 and CDR2: ENHRY, SYGVKD. This CDR3 is CAIRAHRDTEAFF. In DNA, the CDR3 is TGTGCCATCCGCGCCCACAGGGACACTGAAGCTTTCTTT.

Notes on this clonotype: Sequence at one end of the junction differs from germline and may be a read error. J is TRBJ1-5 and V is TRBV18; weak D call: TRBD1 (5 bases). This CDR3 is 15 amino acids long. Germline loops: CDR1 KGHSH, CDR2 LQKENI. The CDR3 bases are TGTGCCAGCTCACCAGAGGTTAGGGGCAATCAGCCCCAACATTTT. Protein sequence: CASSPEVRGNQPQHF.